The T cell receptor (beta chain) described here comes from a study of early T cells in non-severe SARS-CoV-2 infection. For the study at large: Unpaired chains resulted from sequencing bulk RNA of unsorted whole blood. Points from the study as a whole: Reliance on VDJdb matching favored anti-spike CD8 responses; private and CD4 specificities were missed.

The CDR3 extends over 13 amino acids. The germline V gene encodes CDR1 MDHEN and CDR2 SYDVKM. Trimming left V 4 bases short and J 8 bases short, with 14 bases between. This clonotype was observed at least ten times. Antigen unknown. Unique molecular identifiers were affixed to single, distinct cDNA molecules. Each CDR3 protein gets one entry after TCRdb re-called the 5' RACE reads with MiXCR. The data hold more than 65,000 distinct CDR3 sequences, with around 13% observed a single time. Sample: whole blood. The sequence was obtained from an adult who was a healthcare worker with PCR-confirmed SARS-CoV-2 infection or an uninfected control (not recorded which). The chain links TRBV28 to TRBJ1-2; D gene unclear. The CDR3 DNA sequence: TGTGCCAGCAGTTCGCCGGGCCTGGGGGGCTACACCTTC. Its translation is CASSSPGLGGYTF.